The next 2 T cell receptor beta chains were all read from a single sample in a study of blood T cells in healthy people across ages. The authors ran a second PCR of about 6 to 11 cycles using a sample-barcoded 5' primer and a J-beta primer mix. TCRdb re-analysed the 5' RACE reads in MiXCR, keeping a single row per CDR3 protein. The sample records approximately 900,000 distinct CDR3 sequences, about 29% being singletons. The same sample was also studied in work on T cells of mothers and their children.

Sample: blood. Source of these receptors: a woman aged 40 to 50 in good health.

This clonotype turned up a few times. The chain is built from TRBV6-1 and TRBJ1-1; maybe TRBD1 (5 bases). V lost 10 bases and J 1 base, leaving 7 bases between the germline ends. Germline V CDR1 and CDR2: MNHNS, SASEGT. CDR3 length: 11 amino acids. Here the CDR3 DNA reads TGTGCCATTACAGGGAACACTGAAGCTTTCTTT. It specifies CAITGNTEAFF.

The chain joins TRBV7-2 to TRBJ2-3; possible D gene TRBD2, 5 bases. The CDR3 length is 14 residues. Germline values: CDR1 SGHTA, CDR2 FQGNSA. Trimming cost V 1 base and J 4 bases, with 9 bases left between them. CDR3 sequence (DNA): TGTGCCAGCAGCTTAGAAGCAGCGGCAGATACGCAGTATTTT. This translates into CASSLEAAADTQYF.